This T cell receptor beta chain derives from a study of molecular identifiers for immune sequencing clone quantification (dated by TCRdb to between 2018 and 2020). At the level of the whole study: In a replicate experiment, RNA from approximately 22,000 or 94,000 naive CD8 T cells was split into five aliquots, four of which were sequenced. This methods study benchmarked molecular-identifier clustering-based TCR repertoire sequencing (MIDCIRS) and TCR RNA copy counting, using CD8 T cells to do so. Study-wide findings and limitations: The naive libraries included spiked-in Jurkat TCR RNA (under eleven copies' worth), and this Jurkat TCR RNA is not part of the donor repertoire. About three recovered TCR RNA copies per cell were obtained by modeling, versus around 10 by digital PCR, implying a capture efficiency of 25% to 30%. In CMV-specific effector cells, over 99% of molecules were held by clones above 20 RNA copies, whereas under 1% of molecules were held by such clones in naive cells. Identical TCR molecules sharing a barcode could cause highly expanded clone sizes to be underestimated. Even against a background of about a million naive CD8 T cells, spiked-in Jurkat TCR RNA amounting to a single cell's worth was reported to be detectable. When barcode sub-clustering was left out, chimeric consensus sequences inflated TCR diversity, with chimeras reaching as high as 47%.

The library was built by means of PCR. Sequencing was carried out with a NextSeq 500. Bulk TCR libraries were made following a previously described method, with the TCR primers given in Table S5. Total RNA was purified with the Qiagen AllPrep DNA/RNA kit. Before analysis, reads from multiple sequencing runs of one library were combined. The original pipeline was this. Reads were retained only if their TCR constant sequence matched exactly, and those retained reads were trimmed to 150 nt and grouped according to their 12-nt molecular barcodes. Within each barcode group, reads were sub-clustered at a 15% Levenshtein threshold, and quality-weighted consensus sequences were built per RNA molecule. Non-functional sequences were removed, as were lower-count sequences one edit away from another. Barcode sub-clusters with fewer than 20% of the maximum read count were removed, based on fitting two negative binomial distributions. In TCRdb, the public reads were trimmed at Q25 with fastp and aligned with MiXCR, with productive beta chains retained. Under each unique CDR3 protein, matching rows form one entry showing the most common genes and DNA. The V and J calls were determined by TCRdb, not by the authors. For this sample the table gives around 300,000 distinct CDR3 sequences, of which roughly 23% were detected only once. 0.65% to 0.95% of the sample is taken by the ten largest.

Naive CD8 T cell libraries were made from approximately 22,000 to 940,000 sorted cells using 10%, 30% or 50% of purified RNA. On a BD FACSAria II, naive CD8 T cells were FACS-sorted as CD8+CD4-CCR7+CD45RA+ and collected into RLT Plus buffer. Detection sensitivity was tested by spiking Jurkat RNA equal to about eleven TCR copies' worth into samples containing roughly 19,000-1,000,000 naive CD8 T cells. Enrichment of CD8 T cells was performed with RosetteSep CD8+ T Cell Enrichment Cocktail and Ficoll-Paque, after which ACK red cell lysis was carried out. CDR1 and CDR2 (SGHTA, FQGNSA) derive from the germline V gene. Taken from cysteine to phenylalanine, the CDR3 has 16 residues. The entry retains the CDR3 DNA only, 48 bases that are in frame from base 1. Unmatched junction bases come to 11, with V trimmed by 11 bases and J by 0 bases. Details on this clonotype: Which antigen it targets is not known. A much larger clone differs from this one at a single base, so this may be a read error.

The chain uses TRBV7-2 and TRBJ2-1; 9 central bases correspond to TRBD2. The source material was naive CD8+ T cells from blood, with Jurkat cell RNA spiked in. The cell subset or site label, as the study defines it: FACS-sorted CD8+CD4-CCR7+CD45RA+ naive T cells. The receptor's source is a human donor in good health. Some libraries in this study had Jurkat cell RNA spiked in. The CDR3 in this case is CAGIETAGGSYNEQFF. The DNA sequence is TGTGCCGGCATCGAAACAGCGGGGGGCTCCTACAATGAGCAGTTCTTC.